Each of the 14 T cell receptor beta chains below was sequenced from the same sample in a study of metastatic and nonmetastatic thyroid tumors. TCRdb re-called clones via MiXCR from the PCR reads. This table has some 83,000 clones, around an eighth appearing once. All patients were treatment-naive before thyroid surgery. The sample taken for sequencing was tumor tissue. The receptors stem from a female donor with papillary thyroid cancer or a benign thyroid nodule (not recorded which). Some clones in this sample may be carry-over from other donors' samples.

This clone has ten or more counts. The V and J genes are TRBV11-3 and TRBJ1-3, with TRBD1 matching over 8 bases. The ends lost 5 bases at V and 0 bases at J; junction bases unmatched: 3. CDR1 and CDR2 (germline): SGHNT, YENEEA. This CDR3 region has 15 residues. The CDR3 here is CASSPDRGSGNTIYF. The CDR3 region has the DNA TGTGCCAGCAGCCCTGACAGGGGCTCTGGAAACACCATATATTTT. The variable domain in full, with the rest retrieved from reference TRBV11-3 and TRBJ1-3, is EAGVVQSPRYKIIEKKQPVAFWCNPISGHNTLYWYLQNLGQGPELLIRYENEEAVDDSQLPKDRFSAERLKGVDSTLKIQPAELGDSAVYLCASSPDRGSGNTIYFGEGSWLTVV.

This clone occurred many times. This chain joins TRBV2 and TRBJ1-5; D gene uncertain. The CDR3 covers 13 residues. The germline V gene encodes CDR1 SNHLY and CDR2 FYNNEI. With 4 bases removed from V and 7 bases from J, the gap between germline ends came to 11 bases. The CDR3 DNA reads as TGTGCCAGCAGTGGATTGGAAGGACAGCCCCAGCATTTT. This codes for CASSGLEGQPQHF.

This clone showed up just a few times. This clone may be a read error of a much larger clone one base away. This chain connects TRBV12-3 or TRBV12-4 to TRBJ2-1; D remains ambiguous. The CDR3 length is 12 residues. V shed 3 bases and J shed 11 bases, with 11 bases lying between them. CDR3 nucleotides: TGTGCCAGCAGTTTGAGTGGCGTGAAGCAGTTCTTC. Translation gives CASSLSGVKQFF.

This clone appeared once. A single base separates this from a much larger clone, so it may be a read error. V usage is TRBV3-1 and J usage is TRBJ2-3, with a possible D match to TRBD2 (6 bases). Germline assignment: CDR1 LGHDT and CDR2 YNNKEL (reference sequence). Trimming removed 1 base at V and 11 bases at J, with 13 bases between. There are 13 residues in the CDR3. CDR3 protein: CASSQVNSGQQYF. DNA for the CDR3: TGTGCCAGCAGCCAAGTCAATAGCGGCCAGCAGTATTTT.

This clone was counted ten times or more. The chain carries TRBV7-2 and TRBJ2-7; TRBD1 matches 7 bases. The CDR3 is 13 amino acids. Trimming removed 5 bases from V and 7 bases from J; junction bases left unmatched: 8. The V gene's germline CDR1 is SGHTA and CDR2 FQGNSA. The CDR3 DNA sequence: TGTGCCAGCAGCCCCGGGACAGCTTTGGAGCAGTACTTC. Protein: CASSPGTALEQYF. The full variable domain, rest sourced from reference TRBV7-2 and TRBJ2-7, is GAGVSQSPSNKVTEKGKDVELRCDPISGHTALYWYRQSLGQGLEFLIYFQGNSAPDKSGLPSDRFSAERTGGSVSTLTIQRTQQEDSAVYLCASSPGTALEQYFGPGTRLTVT.

This clone was seen repeatedly, ten times or more. This rearrangement joins TRBV20-1 to TRBJ2-3; D is undetermined. The germline gives CDR1 DFQATT, CDR2 SNEGSKA (reference sequence). CDR3 size: 15 residues. V lost 5 bases to trimming and J lost 0 bases, with 15 bases between them. CDR3 residues: CSADRLAPSTDTQYF. DNA for the CDR3: TGCAGTGCTGATAGACTGGCGCCTAGCACAGATACGCAGTATTTT.

The sample holds many counts of this clone. V is TRBV20-1 and J is TRBJ2-7; D is perhaps TRBD1 (6 bases). The V gene's germline CDR1 is DFQATT and CDR2 SNEGSKA (reference sequence). The germline V and J ends were trimmed by 6 bases and 5 bases, with 17 bases remaining between them. The CDR3 sequence is 13 residues long. The CDR3 loop is CSAFIQGFHEQYF. The CDR3 DNA reads as TGCAGTGCCTTTATACAGGGTTTCCACGAGCAGTACTTC.

The chain couples TRBV6-1 to TRBJ2-3; D gene uncertain. The V end lost 6 bases, the J end lost 1 base, and 8 bases lay between the germline ends. CDR1 MNHNS and CDR2 SASEGT come from the germline V gene. The length of the CDR3 is 13 residues. The CDR3 here is CASRPEGTDTQYF. The DNA of the CDR3 is TGTGCCAGCAGACCAGAAGGCACAGATACGCAGTATTTT.

This clone came up many times. The CDR3: CASRGGQGAREQYF. DNA for the CDR3: TGTGCCAGTAGGGGAGGACAGGGGGCGCGGGAGCAGTACTTC. The J gene is TRBJ2-7, the V gene TRBV19; TRBD1 matches at 11 bases. The V gene end was trimmed by 6 bases and the J gene end by 7 bases; junction bases not matched to a gene: 8. The CDR3 extends over 14 amino acids. Germline lookup yields CDR1 LNHDA and CDR2 SQIVND (reference sequence).

Comment on this clone: A much larger clone differs from this one at a single base, so this may be a read error. CDR3 bases: TGTGCCAGCAGCCTACAGTACACTGAATCTTTCTTT. This sequence encodes CASSLQYTESFF. V and J are TRBV12-3 or TRBV12-4 and TRBJ1-1; D unresolved. The CDR3 has 12 amino acids.

This chain joins TRBV15 and TRBJ2-7, with D perhaps given as TRBD1 or TRBD2 (5 bases each). V lost 3 bases and J lost 0, with 15 bases in between. Germline assignment: CDR1 LNHNV and CDR2 YYDKDF (reference sequence). The CDR3 covers 16 residues. Written as DNA, the CDR3 is TGTGCCACCAGCAGCAGTACAGCGAGGGGCTCCTACGAGCAGTACTTC. It codes for CATSSSTARGSYEQYF.

This clone was seen a handful of times. Being one base from a much bigger clone, this may be a read error. The chain couples TRBV19 to TRBJ2-5, with D possibly TRBD1 on 6 matching bases. V was shortened by 4 bases and J by 7 bases, with 10 bases between the two germline ends. Germline values: CDR1 LNHDA, CDR2 SQIVND (reference sequence). CDR3 size: 12 residues. The DNA for the CDR3 is TGTGCCAGTAGTAACAGGGTAGGGACCCAGTACTTC. The encoded protein is CASSNRVGTQYF.

This clone was found many times. The chain recombines TRBV29-1 with TRBJ2-6, with D tentatively TRBD2 (6 bases). V lost 5 bases and J 0 bases, leaving 8 bases between the germline ends. CDR3 length: 14 residues. Per the germline V gene, CDR1 is SQVTM and CDR2 is ANQGSEA. The CDR3 protein is CSVSAGSGANVLTF. Written as DNA, the CDR3 is TGCAGCGTTTCAGCGGGCTCTGGGGCCAACGTCCTGACTTTC.

The sample holds many counts of this clone. V usage is TRBV6-1 and J usage is TRBJ2-7; 10 nucleotides line up with TRBD2. The germline V gene has CDR1 MNHNS and CDR2 SASEGT. CDR3 length equals 16 residues. Trimming removed 8 bases from V and 2 bases from J; junction bases left unmatched: 12. The CDR3 protein is CASHPGASGGTYEQYF. The CDR3 bases are TGTGCCAGCCACCCTGGGGCTAGCGGGGGTACCTACGAGCAGTACTTC.